Listed below are T cell receptor beta chains from one sample, sequenced in a study of blood T cell repertoires in COVID-19. TCRdb keeps only in-frame clones here, not all; method: immunoSEQ multiplex PCR. The sample includes roughly 200,000 clones, 82% of them seen just once. Sequencing was done on a sample of PBMCs or T cells enriched from blood (not recorded which). Receptors were obtained from a woman aged 60-75 years with acute COVID-19. Both conserved end residues are part of each CDR3. A D gene is named only where the DNA matches it firmly. Rows give clone size only sometimes, using once, few, many, or a class for an expanded clone.

size,D,V,J,CDR3,DNA
once,-,TRBV18,TRBJ2-5,CASSPAGRRETQYF,TGTGCCAGCTCACCCGCAGGCCGAAGGGAGACCCAGTACTTC
-,-,TRBV19,TRBJ2-4,CASSIGGGYPNIQYF,TGTGCCAGTAGTATAGGGGGAGGCTACCCTAACATTCAGTACTTC
few,-,TRBV7-9,TRBJ1-2,CASTLKGQNYGYTF,TGTGCCAGCACTCTAAAGGGGCAGAACTATGGCTACACCTTC
-,-,TRBV2,TRBJ2-5,CASRDRREWETQYF,TGTGCCAGCAGGGATCGGCGGGAATGGGAGACCCAGTACTTC
-,-,TRBV30,TRBJ1-2,CAWSNPGQLENYGYTF,TGTGCCTGGAGTAACCCAGGACAGTTGGAAAACTATGGCTACACCTTC
-,-,TRBV12-5,TRBJ1-5,CASVLPISRCQPQHF,TGTGCTAGTGTCTTGCCCATATCGAGGTGTCAGCCCCAGCATTTT
-,TRBD1,TRBV12-5,TRBJ2-1,CASGSGTGVSEQFF,TGTGCTAGTGGTTCCGGGACAGGGGTAAGTGAGCAGTTCTTC
-,-,TRBV7-9,TRBJ1-2,CASSPVPSQRSSGYTF,TGTGCCAGCAGCCCCGTACCGTCACAGCGGTCCTCTGGCTACACCTTC
-,-,TRBV7-9,TRBJ1-2,CASSFIYGRYGYTF,TGTGCCAGCAGCTTTATATATGGCCGCTATGGCTACACCTTC
-,-,TRBV10-1,TRBJ2-3,CASSEGATGGDTQYF,TGCGCCAGCAGTGAGGGAGCGACCGGTGGGGATACGCAGTATTTT
-,TRBD2,TRBV27,TRBJ2-2,CASSPAGLAGGSTGELFF,TGTGCCAGCAGTCCTGCGGGACTAGCGGGAGGAAGCACCGGGGAGCTGTTTTTT